The 4 T cell receptor beta chains listed next were all sequenced from one sample in a study of blood T cells in healthy people across ages. A J-beta primer mix and a sample-barcoded 5' primer were used in a second PCR of about 6 to 12 cycles. MiXCR, applied by TCRdb to the 5' RACE reads, yields one record per CDR3 protein. Here the sample spans about 2 million distinct CDR3 sequences, about 49% being singletons. Specimen: blood. These TCRs come from a woman in her thirties or forties in good health.

The J gene is TRBJ1-6, the V gene TRBV6-5; no firm D call. V was cut by 2 bases and J by 6 bases, with 5 bases left in between. The CDR3 length is 13 residues. The germline V gene has CDR1 MNHEY and CDR2 SVGAGI. The CDR3 nucleotides read TGTGCCAGCAGTTACGAGGTTAATTCACCCCTCCACTTT. This codes for CASSYEVNSPLHF.

The chain links TRBV6-1 to TRBJ1-2; no firm D call. CDR3 size: 13 residues. Per the germline V gene, CDR1 is MNHNS and CDR2 is SASEGT. Trimming took 6 bases from V and 4 from J, leaving 12 bases between them. The CDR3, as DNA: TGTGCCAGCAGAAAACAGAGTCTCTATGGCTACACCTTC. Protein product: CASRKQSLYGYTF.

About this clonotype itself: A much larger clone differs by one base, so this may be a read error. V and J are TRBV20-1 and TRBJ2-7; TRBD1 is a possible D gene (5 bases). The CDR3 extends over 14 amino acids. Germline V gives CDR1 DFQATT, CDR2 SNEGSKA (reference sequence). The CDR3 region is CGARDLGAGNEQYF. CDR3 coding DNA: TGCGGTGCTAGAGATCTAGGGGCCGGAAACGAGCAGTACTTC.

With respect to this clonotype: Relative to the germline gene, one junction end is altered; a read error may explain this. The rearrangement links TRBV4-1 to TRBJ1-2; unclear D gene. This CDR3 has 16 residues. From germline, CDR1 is MGHRA and CDR2 YSYEKL. The CDR3 DNA reads TGCGCCAGCAACCAAATCTACTTGGGAACTAACTATGGCTACACCTTC. As protein: CASNQIYLGTNYGYTF.